The 7 T cell receptor beta chains presented below share a single source sample, sequenced in a study of beta chain features in type 1 diabetes. Every isolated RNA sample was fully reverse transcribed, so sequencing captured expressed TCRB transcripts. TCRdb's table, derived via immunoSEQ multiplex PCR, lists solely in-frame clones and lacks some. Of around 450,000 clones listed, 11% are singletons. Material: naive CD4+ T cells from blood. These receptors were taken from a woman younger than 30 in good health.

The chain employs TRBV13 and TRBJ2-1; TRBD1 might be the D (6 bases). This CDR3 region has 13 residues. The germline gives CDR1 PRHDT, CDR2 FYEKMQ (reference sequence). Trimming removed 3 bases at V and 8 bases at J, with 11 bases between. The CDR3 is CASSFGRGYEQFF. CDR3 nucleotide sequence: TGTGCCAGCAGCTTCGGCAGGGGCTATGAGCAGTTCTTC.

The gene calls are TRBV15 and TRBJ2-7; D possibly corresponds to TRBD1 (6 bases). V gave up 3 bases and J gave up 1 base, with 10 bases separating them. This CDR3 comprises 14 residues. The germline gives CDR1 LNHNV, CDR2 YYDKDF (reference sequence). CDR3 sequence reads: CATSSGDISYEQYV. In nucleotides, the CDR3 is TGTGCCACCAGCAGCGGGGACATATCCTACGAGCAGTACGTC.

The V call is TRBV7-9, the J call TRBJ2-7; 8 bases align to TRBD1. V shed 1 base and J 3 bases; nucleotides not matched to a gene: 2. Germline V gene sequence: CDR1 SEHNR, CDR2 FQNEAQ (reference sequence). The CDR3 is made up of 14 amino acids. The CDR3 reads CASSLGQGIYEQYF. CDR3 in DNA: TGTGCCAGCAGCTTAGGACAGGGGATCTACGAGCAGTACTTC. Full variable domain (remainder filled in from reference TRBV7-9 and TRBJ2-7): DTGVSQNPRHKITKRGQNVTFRCDPISEHNRLYWYRQTLGQGPEFLTYFQNEAQLEKSRLLSDRFSAERPKGSFSTLEIQRTEQGDSAMYLCASSLGQGIYEQYFGPGTRLTVT.

V and J are TRBV6-5 and TRBJ2-3; D might be TRBD1 (5 bases). This CDR3 has 12 amino acids. Trimming shortened V by 6 bases and J by 7 bases, and 11 bases separated the two germline ends. The germline V gene has CDR1 MNHEY and CDR2 SVGAGI. The CDR3 loop is CASSAKGNTQYF. Here the CDR3 DNA reads TGTGCCAGCAGCGCCAAGGGGAATACGCAGTATTTT.

This clone was observed a few times. The chain carries TRBV29-1 and TRBJ2-2, with a possible D match to TRBD1 (6 bases). V lost 8 bases and J 8 bases, leaving 18 bases between the germline ends. This CDR3 is built from 13 residues. The germline CDR1 and CDR2 sequences are SQVTM and ANQGSEA. The CDR3 spells CSYGTHVVGELFF. For the CDR3, the DNA is TGCAGCTACGGGACACACGTGGTAGGGGAGCTGTTTTTT.

This clone was picked up a small number of times. This rearrangement joins TRBV7-8 to TRBJ1-5; 7 nucleotides line up with TRBD1. The germline gives CDR1 SGHVS, CDR2 FQNEAQ. Unmatched junction bases numbered 8, after V lost 4 bases and J lost 8 bases. This CDR3 region has 14 residues. CDR3 nucleotide sequence: TGTGCCAGCAGCTCCAACAGGGGCTCGGAGCCCCAGCATTTT. It translates to CASSSNRGSEPQHF.

This sequence joins TRBV6-6 and TRBJ2-7; 9 nucleotides align to TRBD1. Trimming cost V 6 bases and J 2 bases; bases outside gene matches: 5. Germline CDR1 MNHNY, CDR2 SVGAGI (reference sequence). The CDR3 loop spans 14 amino acids. CDR3 nucleotides: TGTGCCAGCAGGAAGAGGGACAGGGCCTACGAGCAGTACTTC. It encodes CASRKRDRAYEQYF.